The clone carrying this TCR beta chain was observed a single time. The CDR3 consists of 15 residues. From germline, CDR1 is SNHLY and CDR2 FYNNEI. Trimming cost V 4 bases and J 2 bases, with 13 bases left between them. This entry belongs to a study of blood T cell repertoires in COVID-19. Turning to the study itself: The cDNA or gDNA used as material had been derived from T cells, B-cell-depleted T cells, or PBMCs.

In the authors' workflow: Scientists estimated how many nucleated cells there were by amplifying reference gene primers. The repertoire was sequenced with immunoSEQ multiplex PCR; TCRdb's copy has only in-frame clones and lacks some. V, J and clone size are taken as reported in that table, and D and trimming were inferred from the DNA itself. This sample has some 100,000 clones, with around 88% found just once. The chain uses TRBV2 and TRBJ2-3; D not certain. The TCR sequence derives from a human donor in a cohort sampled during active COVID-19. Sequenced: peripheral blood. The DNA for the CDR3 is TGTGCCAGCAGTGCCGACTTGATTGTCACAGATACGCAGTATTTT. Protein: CASSADLIVTDTQYF.